Presented here are 10 T cell receptor beta chains from one specimen sequenced in a study of metastatic and nonmetastatic thyroid tumors. Using MiXCR, TCRdb re-called clones from the PCR reads. The table records about 15,000 clones, about 34% of them present only once. No treatment of any kind had been given to any patient before thyroid surgery. Sequencing input: tumor tissue. The receptors derive from a male donor with papillary thyroid cancer or a benign thyroid nodule (not recorded which). Some clones in this sample may be carry-over from other donors' samples.

Sample share makes this clone medium-sized. The chain links TRBV11-1 to TRBJ2-7; D gene uncertain. The V gene's germline CDR1 is SGHAT and CDR2 FQDESV (reference sequence). This CDR3 spans 13 amino acids. Trimming left V 2 bases short and J 2 bases short, with 7 bases between. The CDR3 here is CASSLYLAYEQYF. The DNA for the CDR3 is TGTGCCAGCAGCTTATATTTGGCCTACGAGCAGTACTTC.

The sample holds a few counts of this clone. The rearrangement links TRBV2 to TRBJ2-2; perhaps TRBD2 as D (6 bases). The CDR3 covers 15 residues. V was cut by 6 bases and J by 5 bases, with 16 bases left in between. Germline CDR1 and CDR2: SNHLY and FYNNEI. In nucleotides, the CDR3 is TGTGCCAGCAGACGGGAGTCCCAGGGAACCGGGGAGCTGTTTTTT. Its protein product is CASRRESQGTGELFF.

The chain joins TRBV6-5 to TRBJ2-7, with D possibly TRBD2 on 8 matching bases. Germline CDR1 is MNHEY and CDR2 is SVGAGI. The CDR3 is 18 amino acids. V gave up 7 bases and J gave up 3 bases, with 28 bases separating them. The CDR3 loop is CASTGRQGQSGGNYEQYF. The DNA for the CDR3 is TGTGCCAGCACCGGAAGACAGGGCCAGAGCGGGGGAAACTACGAGCAGTACTTC.

This clone came up many times. The identical CDR3 is also encoded by other nucleotide sequences in the sample. The V gene is TRBV6-1, the J gene TRBJ2-7; D is possibly TRBD1 (6 bases). Trimming removed 5 bases at V and 4 bases at J, with 18 bases between. Germline CDR1 reads MNHNS; CDR2 reads SASEGT. CDR3 length equals 15 residues. The CDR3 DNA sequence: TGTGCCAGCAGTACAACGGGGCAGGGGTTATACGAGCAGTACTTC. Translated, it gives CASSTTGQGLYEQYF.

Judged by abundance, this clone is medium-sized. V and J are TRBV19 and TRBJ2-7; 12 bases are a match to TRBD1. The CDR3 is made up of 13 amino acids. Germline assignment: CDR1 LNHDA and CDR2 SQIVND (reference sequence). Trimming at V came to 5 bases and at J to 10 bases, leaving 6 bases not matched to a gene. CDR3 sequence: CASSPRDRGLQYF. The DNA for the CDR3 is TGTGCCAGTAGTCCTCGGGACAGGGGGCTTCAGTACTTC.

This clone was counted many times. The chain combines TRBV18 with TRBJ2-7; 8 nucleotides agree with TRBD2. Germline loops: CDR1 KGHSH, CDR2 LQKENI. Losses at the gene ends were 11 bases for V and 0 bases for J; bases not matched to a gene: 9. CDR3 size: 14 residues. CDR3 protein: CAAATSASSYEQYF. DNA of the CDR3: TGTGCCGCCGCGACTAGCGCGAGCTCCTACGAGCAGTACTTC.

This clone was seen ten or more times. This rearrangement joins TRBV3-1 to TRBJ2-4; TRBD2 matches 12 bases. With V trimmed by 0 bases and J by 6 bases, 6 bases remained unmatched. Germline V CDR1 and CDR2: LGHDT, YNNKEL (reference sequence). CDR3 length equals 17 residues. CDR3 bases: TGTGCCAGCAGCCAAGATCTAGCGGGGGGGCGAAGAAACATTCAGTACTTC. This gives the protein CASSQDLAGGRRNIQYF.

DNA of the CDR3: TGCAGTGCTCCGCTCCCTCGGGGCACTGAAGCTTTCTTT. Its translation: CSAPLPRGTEAFF. V is TRBV20-1 and J is TRBJ1-1; D is uncertain. Germline CDR1 and CDR2: DFQATT and SNEGSKA (reference sequence). Trimming pared 5 bases from V and 4 bases from J, leaving 14 bases between. This CDR3 has 13 residues.

The table lists this clone with many counts. J is TRBJ2-6 and V is TRBV6-6; D might be TRBD2 (6 bases). The length of the CDR3 is 15 residues. Germline CDR1 reads MNHNY; CDR2 reads SVGAGI (reference sequence). The germline V and J ends were trimmed by 2 bases and 3 bases, with 8 bases remaining between them. The DNA for the CDR3 is TGTGCCAGCAGTTACGGGGGAGGTGGGGCCAACGTCCTGACTTTC. This gives the protein CASSYGGGGANVLTF.

This clone was seen at least ten times. Additional DNA sequences in this sample encode the identical CDR3. The J gene is TRBJ2-3, the V gene TRBV20-1; the D is unclear. Germline V lookup: CDR1 DFQATT, CDR2 SNEGSKA (reference sequence). The length of the CDR3 is 14 residues. V was trimmed by 1 base and J by 2 bases, leaving 10 bases between them. CDR3: CSARAVTSTDTQYF. Here the CDR3 DNA reads TGCAGTGCTAGAGCGGTCACCTCCACAGATACGCAGTATTTT.